Below are 26 T cell receptor beta chains sequenced from a single sample in a study of cytomegalovirus exposure and HLA in healthy donors. Primers for the PCR totalled 60 Vbeta and 13 Jbeta. Only in-frame clones appear in the TCRdb table, and some are missing; sequencing was by immunoSEQ multiplex PCR. The sample lists roughly 250,000 clones, 80% occurring once. Sequenced: PBMCs. All receptors come from a girl aged 2 to 9 in good health and CMV-seronegative.

The chain employs TRBV6-5 and TRBJ2-1, with D perhaps matching TRBD2 (5 bases). The V gene lost 6 bases and the J gene lost 0 bases, with 12 bases spanning the gap. Germline lookup yields CDR1 MNHEY and CDR2 SVGAGI. This CDR3 comprises 15 residues. The CDR3 DNA sequence: TGTGCCAGCAGAACCATGGGGAGCTCCTACAATGAGCAGTTCTTC. Encoded protein: CASRTMGSSYNEQFF.

This chain joins TRBV7-6 and TRBJ2-2, with 9 bases matching TRBD1. The CDR3 covers 18 residues. Germline V gene data show CDR1 as SGHVS and CDR2 as FNYEAQ. The J segment lost 4 bases and the V segment lost 5 bases, leaving 14 bases of the junction unmatched. CDR3 region: CASSHRGQRLNVTGELFF. CDR3 nucleotides: TGTGCCAGCAGCCACAGGGGGCAACGCCTTAATGTCACCGGGGAGCTGTTTTTT.

There are a few counts of this clone. The chain links TRBV12-5 to TRBJ1-1; D gene ambiguous. The CDR3 totals 21 residues. V was trimmed by 2 bases and J by 0 bases, leaving 28 bases between them. CDR1 and CDR2 (germline): LGHNT, FRNRAP. In DNA, the CDR3 is TGTGCTAGTGGTTTGACCCCCATGACGTCCGGGAAAACTTCCATGAACACTGAAGCTTTCTTT. It translates to CASGLTPMTSGKTSMNTEAFF. The full variable domain, its missing parts supplied by reference TRBV12-5 and TRBJ1-1, is DARVTQTPRHKVTEMGQEVTMRCQPILGHNTVFWYRQTMMQGLELLAYFRNRAPLDDSGMPKDRFSAEMPDATLATLKIQPSEPRDSAVYFCASGLTPMTSGKTSMNTEAFFGQGTRLTVV.

The chain has TRBV7-3 and TRBJ2-7; 11 bases match TRBD2. From germline, CDR1 is SGHTA and CDR2 FQGTGA. The V gene end was trimmed by 3 bases and the J gene end by 1 base; junction bases not matched to a gene: 5. The CDR3 length is 16 residues. The CDR3 coding sequence is TGTGCCAGCAGCTTGCTAGCGGGGGGCCCGTCCTACGAGCAGTACTTC. Translating it yields CASSLLAGGPSYEQYF.

The J gene is TRBJ2-3, the V gene TRBV7-6; a weak D match, TRBD2 (6 bases). The CDR3 extends over 16 amino acids. Between the trimmed V and J ends, which lost 8 bases and 0 bases, there was a span of 18 bases. Germline values: CDR1 SGHVS, CDR2 FNYEAQ. The chain's CDR3 is CASAGLVRGSTDTQYF. CDR3 sequence (DNA): TGTGCCAGCGCCGGACTTGTGCGGGGAAGCACAGATACGCAGTATTTT. The whole variable domain, filled in from reference TRBV7-6 and TRBJ2-3, reads GAGVSQSPRYKVTKRGQDVALRCDPISGHVSLYWYRQALGQGPEFLTYFNYEAQQDKSGLPNDRFSAERPEGSISTLTIQRTEQRDSAMYRCASAGLVRGSTDTQYFGPGTRLTVL.

The rearrangement links TRBV7-3 to TRBJ2-7; the D gene is possibly TRBD1 (5 bases). The V gene's germline CDR1 is SGHTA and CDR2 FQGTGA. The CDR3 extends over 13 amino acids. Trimming cost V 0 bases and J 6 bases, with 9 bases left between them. The CDR3 protein is CASSLTAGREQYF. The CDR3 nucleotides read TGTGCCAGCAGCTTAACGGCAGGGCGCGAGCAGTACTTC.

The V call is TRBV5-1, the J call TRBJ2-3; D is possibly TRBD2 (5 bases). V was shortened by 1 base and J by 1 base, with 16 bases between the two germline ends. The germline V gene encodes CDR1 SGHRS and CDR2 YFSETQ. The CDR3 is 17 amino acids. The CDR3 loop reads CASSLRYSTRGTDTQYF. The CDR3 DNA reads as TGCGCCAGCAGCTTGAGGTACTCAACTAGGGGCACAGATACGCAGTATTTT.

The rearrangement joins TRBV9 to TRBJ2-1, with 9 bases aligning to TRBD2. Looked up from germline, CDR1 is SGDLS and CDR2 is YYNGEE. The CDR3 has 15 residues. J gave up 8 bases and V 0 bases, and 6 bases lay outside the gene matches. CDR3 in amino acids: CASSVASGVGYEQFF. DNA of the CDR3: TGTGCCAGCAGCGTAGCTAGCGGGGTGGGGTATGAGCAGTTCTTC.

The chain uses TRBV7-7 and TRBJ2-5, with a possible D match to TRBD2 (6 bases). CDR1 and CDR2 (germline): SSHAT, FNYEAQ (reference sequence). Trimming removed 5 bases at V and 5 bases at J, with 18 bases between. The CDR3 has 15 amino acids. CDR3 in DNA: TGTGCCAGCAGCCTCCGGGACTCAGGGTTCGAGACCCAGTACTTC. Its protein product is CASSLRDSGFETQYF. The variable domain in full, with the rest retrieved from reference TRBV7-7 and TRBJ2-5, is GAGVSQSPRYKVTKRGQDVTLRCDPISSHATLYWYQQALGQGPEFLTYFNYEAQPDKSGLPSDRFSAERPEGSISTLTIQRTEQRDSAMYRCASSLRDSGFETQYFGPGTRLLVL.

J is TRBJ1-2 and V is TRBV7-9; D is uncertain. The V gene's germline CDR1 is SEHNR and CDR2 FQNEAQ (reference sequence). The CDR3 spans 12 residues. Deletions cut 6 bases from V and 8 bases from J, with 13 bases between. CDR3 sequence (DNA): TGTGCCAGCAGAAACTCGACACGCGGCTACACCTTC. It yields the protein CASRNSTRGYTF.

V usage is TRBV5-1 and J usage is TRBJ2-2; 7 bases map to TRBD2. The V gene end was trimmed by 4 bases and the J gene end by 1 base; junction bases not matched to a gene: 4. The CDR3 extends over 15 amino acids. Per germline, CDR1 SGHRS and CDR2 YFSETQ. CDR3 amino acids: CASSETGGNTGELFF. CDR3 in DNA: TGCGCCAGCAGCGAGACGGGGGGGAACACCGGGGAGCTGTTTTTT.

In the case of this clone: The sample has other DNA sequences that encode this CDR3 too. This chain connects TRBV6-1 to TRBJ1-5; 7 bases agree with TRBD1. Germline values: CDR1 MNHNS, CDR2 SASEGT. The CDR3 runs to 14 residues. The trim removed 2 bases at V and 2 bases at J, leaving 0 bases unmatched. CDR3 bases: TGTGCCAGCAGTGAACAGGGGGGCAATCAGCCCCAGCATTTT. This translates into CASSEQGGNQPQHF.

J is TRBJ2-2 and V is TRBV7-8; tentative D call: TRBD1 (5 bases). This CDR3 is built from 16 residues. Per germline, CDR1 SGHVS and CDR2 FQNEAQ. Between the trimmed V and J ends, which lost 2 bases and 0 bases, there was a span of 10 bases. The CDR3 spells CASSLPRVANTGELFF. The CDR3 DNA reads TGTGCCAGCAGCTTACCCAGGGTAGCGAACACCGGGGAGCTGTTTTTT.

In this sample, this clone turned up once. The chain has TRBV18 and TRBJ2-7; 8 bases agree with TRBD1. V trimming: 3 bases; J trimming: 2 bases; junction bases outside the gene matches: 15. Germline V gene data show CDR1 as KGHSH and CDR2 as LQKENI. The length of the CDR3 is 18 residues. DNA of the CDR3: TGTGCCAGCTCACCTTCCGGACAGGGAACGGGCGTCACCTACGAGCAGTACTTC. Translating gives CASSPSGQGTGVTYEQYF.

This sequence joins TRBV7-9 and TRBJ2-7, with TRBD2 matching 10 bases. In germline, CDR1 is SEHNR, CDR2 FQNEAQ (reference sequence). This CDR3 comprises 15 residues. Trimming took 2 bases from V and 3 from J; bases not matched to a gene: 4. As DNA, the CDR3 is TGTGCCAGCAGCTTACTAGCGGGAGCCAGCTACGAGCAGTACTTC. The encoded protein is CASSLLAGASYEQYF.

The CDR3 sequence: CASSTRQTPYSYNEQFF. The CDR3 nucleotides are TGCGCCAGCAGCACCCGACAGACCCCCTACTCCTACAATGAGCAGTTCTTC. V usage is TRBV5-1 and J usage is TRBJ2-1, with D possibly TRBD1 on 5 matching bases. CDR1 and CDR2 (germline): SGHRS, YFSETQ. The CDR3 contains 17 residues. V was clipped by 4 bases and J by 0 bases, with 17 bases between them.

V gene TRBV20-1 combines with J gene TRBJ2-5; D unresolved. CDR3 size: 11 residues. From germline, CDR1 is DFQATT and CDR2 SNEGSKA (reference sequence). V was pared by 7 bases and J by 1 base, with 7 bases between. CDR3 in DNA: TGCAGTGTACTGATCCAAGAGACCCAGTACTTC. This codes for CSVLIQETQYF.

J is TRBJ1-4 and V is TRBV7-9; 9 bases map to TRBD1. Germline trimming cut 1 base from V and 7 bases from J; bases unmatched to any gene: 7. Germline V CDR1 and CDR2: SEHNR, FQNEAQ (reference sequence). The CDR3 contains 16 residues. Written as DNA, the CDR3 is TGTGCCAGCAGCTTAGGGACAGGGGATCACATTGAAAAACTGTTTTTT. Translated, it gives CASSLGTGDHIEKLFF.

A few counts support this clone. The chain employs TRBV7-2 and TRBJ2-7; a weak D match, TRBD2 (6 bases). Between the trimmed V and J ends, which lost 5 bases and 4 bases, there was a span of 12 bases. The CDR3 extends over 13 amino acids. CDR1 is SGHTA, CDR2 FQGNSA, per germline. In DNA form, the CDR3 reads TGTGCCAGCAGCCGCCCACTAGCTTACGAGCAGTACTTC. Protein: CASSRPLAYEQYF.

In its sample, this clone was seen once. The rearrangement links TRBV27 to TRBJ2-1; TRBD2 might be the D (6 bases). The CDR3 runs 14 residues. V lost 7 bases and J 2 bases, leaving 12 bases between the germline ends. Germline CDR1 reads MNHEY; CDR2 reads SMNVEV (reference sequence). The CDR3 DNA is TGTGCCAGCATTAAGGGAGGCACCTACAATGAGCAGTTCTTC. Protein sequence: CASIKGGTYNEQFF.

The chain is built from TRBV11-2 and TRBJ2-7; D unclear. The germline CDR1 and CDR2 sequences are SGHAT and FQNNGV. This CDR3 contains 13 residues. V was pared by 0 bases and J by 8 bases, with 11 bases between. The CDR3 here is CASSLERTEQQYF. The CDR3 bases are TGTGCCAGCAGCTTAGAGAGAACAGAACAGCAGTACTTC.

The rearrangement uses TRBV7-9 and TRBJ1-4; D gene uncertain. Germline lookup yields CDR1 SEHNR and CDR2 FQNEAQ (reference sequence). The CDR3 covers 15 residues. With 3 bases removed from V and 0 bases from J, the gap between germline ends came to 8 bases. The CDR3 loop reads CASSLLRATNEKLFF. For the CDR3, the DNA is TGTGCCAGCAGCTTGCTCCGGGCAACTAATGAAAAACTGTTTTTT.

The V and J genes are TRBV5-1 and TRBJ2-5; D is unclear. Trimming pared 1 base from V and 3 bases from J, leaving 10 bases between. The germline V gene encodes CDR1 SGHRS and CDR2 YFSETQ. CDR3 length equals 14 residues. CDR3 region: CASSLSSTEETQYF. CDR3 DNA sequence: TGCGCCAGCAGCTTGAGCTCTACCGAAGAGACCCAGTACTTC.

The V and J genes are TRBV27 and TRBJ2-4, with 7 bases lining up with TRBD1. The V segment lost 4 bases and the J segment 7 bases; nucleotides outside the gene matches: 16. Germline V gives CDR1 MNHEY, CDR2 SMNVEV (reference sequence). The CDR3 loop spans 17 amino acids. Here the CDR3 reads CASSSFSTGITGNIQYF. For the CDR3, the DNA is TGTGCCAGCAGTTCCTTCTCGACAGGGATAACGGGGAACATTCAGTACTTC.

The V call is TRBV29-1, the J call TRBJ1-1, with TRBD1 as a possible D gene (6 bases). The CDR3 runs to 16 residues. CDR1 and CDR2 (germline): SQVTM, ANQGSEA. V was cut by 4 bases and J by 0 bases, with 18 bases left in between. CDR3 sequence: CSVGTRTGPMNTEAFF. DNA of the CDR3: TGCAGCGTTGGGACAAGAACAGGGCCTATGAACACTGAAGCTTTCTTT.

This clone was seen only a few times. The V call is TRBV6-5, the J call TRBJ2-5, with 9 bases that match TRBD1. Germline trimming cut 6 bases from V and 5 bases from J; bases unmatched to any gene: 10. The CDR3 runs to 15 residues. The germline V gene has CDR1 MNHEY and CDR2 SVGAGI. As DNA, the CDR3 is TGTGCCAGCAGCCACCGGGACAGGGTACAGGAGACCCAGTACTTC. Encoded protein: CASSHRDRVQETQYF.